This passage covers 15 T cell receptor beta chains from one sample sequenced in a study of follicular helper T cells after annual influenza vaccination. The time point was: 2015-2016 season, pre-vaccination. Here immunoSEQ multiplex PCR was the method, and the copy in TCRdb shows in-frame clones only, minus some. The table has 5,500 to 7,500 clones, roughly 80% seen once. This specimen was CXCR5- memory CD4+ T cells sorted from blood, taken on the day of influenza vaccination. The receptors were sampled from an adult who received the influenza vaccine.

The V call is TRBV11-2, the J call TRBJ2-5; D possibly corresponds to TRBD2 (7 bases). The CDR3 consists of 16 residues. The V end lost 3 bases, the J end lost 2 bases, and 16 bases lay between the germline ends. In germline, CDR1 is SGHAT, CDR2 FQNNGV. CDR3 sequence: CASSLTGGVGQETQYF. The DNA for the CDR3 is TGTGCCAGCAGCTTGACGGGGGGCGTTGGTCAAGAGACCCAGTACTTC.

V and J are TRBV28 and TRBJ1-2; no firm D call. The germline V gene has CDR1 MDHEN and CDR2 SYDVKM. The CDR3 is made up of 14 amino acids. Trimming stripped 5 bases from V and 0 bases from J, with 10 bases between. The CDR3 spells CASSVDGTNYGYTF. The CDR3 nucleotides read TGTGCCAGCAGTGTGGACGGAACTAACTATGGCTACACCTTC.

Concerning this clone itself: Its ends do not fully match the called genes, so a read error is possible. The chain employs TRBV5-1 and TRBJ2-2; D not certain. This CDR3 is built from 12 residues. Germline V gene lookup returns CDR1 SGHRS and CDR2 YFSETQ. Here the CDR3 reads CASRLEGGELFF. The CDR3 DNA is TGCGCCAGCAGATTGGAAGGCGGGGAGCTGTTTTTT.

This chain connects TRBV7-6 to TRBJ2-1; 9 bases match TRBD2. Germline V gene lookup returns CDR1 SGHVS and CDR2 FNYEAQ. V was clipped by 2 bases and J by 9 bases; unmatched bases: 8. The CDR3 is 15 amino acids. CDR3 DNA sequence: TGTGCCAGCAGCTTACCCGCTAGCGGGGTAGGTGAGCAGTTCTTC. This gives the protein CASSLPASGVGEQFF.

The chain has TRBV2 and TRBJ2-3; 14 nucleotides line up with TRBD2. Losses at the gene ends were 6 bases for V and 5 bases for J; bases not matched to a gene: 7. This CDR3 contains 16 residues. Germline-derived CDR1 and CDR2 are SNHLY and FYNNEI. The CDR3 reads CASRRGTSGGGDTQYF. CDR3 DNA: TGTGCCAGCAGAAGAGGGACTAGCGGGGGTGGAGATACGCAGTATTTT.

The V call is TRBV9, the J call TRBJ2-7; D might be TRBD2 (6 bases). The germline gives CDR1 SGDLS, CDR2 YYNGEE. V dropped 2 bases and J dropped 4 bases, with 13 bases sitting between them. The CDR3 spans 14 residues. CDR3 nucleotides: TGTGCCAGCAGCGTGGAGGGTCTGGCTTACGAGCAGTACTTC. Encoded protein: CASSVEGLAYEQYF.

This clone is a singleton in its sample. J is TRBJ1-1 and V is TRBV19, with a possible D match to TRBD1 (6 bases). With 7 bases removed from V and 3 bases from J, the gap between germline ends came to 12 bases. This CDR3 contains 13 residues. The germline V gene has CDR1 LNHDA and CDR2 SQIVND (reference sequence). CDR3 protein: CASTLSGDTEAFF. CDR3 DNA: TGTGCCAGTACCCTTTCAGGGGACACTGAAGCTTTCTTT.

The chain links TRBV7-9 to TRBJ1-3; no reliable D call. Germline values: CDR1 SEHNR, CDR2 FQNEAQ (reference sequence). The CDR3 covers 15 residues. Between the trimmed V and J ends, which lost 1 base and 2 bases, there was a span of 9 bases. CDR3 DNA sequence: TGTGCCAGCAGCTTAGAAGGCCCGGCTGGAAACACCATATATTTT. It translates to CASSLEGPAGNTIYF.

The chain carries TRBV5-1 and TRBJ1-5; the match to TRBD1 covers 10 bases. The CDR3 spans 14 residues. CDR1 is SGHRS, CDR2 YFSETQ, per germline. The junction had 8 bases not matched to a gene; V was cut back by 8 bases and J by 6 bases. CDR3 DNA sequence: TGCGCCAGAGGGACAGGGGCCCCCTTTCAGCCCCAGCATTTT. Amino acid sequence: CARGTGAPFQPQHF. Based on the CDR3 plus reference TRBV5-1 and TRBJ1-5, the full variable domain is KAGVTQTPRYLIKTRGQQVTLSCSPISGHRSVSWYQQTPGQGLQFLFEYFSETQRNKGNFPGRFSGRQFSNSRSEMNVSTLELGDSALYLCARGTGAPFQPQHFGDGTRLSIL.

The CDR3, as DNA: TGTGCCAGCAGCCCCTTCGGGGTTGCGGGGTACGAGCAGTACTTC. Amino acids: CASSPFGVAGYEQYF. The rearrangement links TRBV11-3 to TRBJ2-7; TRBD2 is a possible D gene (6 bases). The ends were cut back, 5 bases at V and 4 bases at J, with 18 bases in the middle. Germline V gene data show CDR1 as SGHNT and CDR2 as YENEEA. The CDR3 sequence is 15 residues long.

This chain connects TRBV6-6 to TRBJ1-3, with D unresolved. The CDR3 is 13 amino acids. CDR1 is MNHNY and CDR2 is SVGAGI in the germline V gene (reference sequence). V lost 6 bases and J 4 bases, leaving 10 bases between the germline ends. This CDR3 is CASSSRRGNTIYF. In DNA, the CDR3 is TGTGCCAGCAGCTCACGCCGAGGAAACACCATATATTTT.

This sequence joins TRBV29-1 and TRBJ2-5; 7 bases are shared with TRBD1. CDR1 and CDR2 from the germline V gene are SQVTM and ANQGSEA. With V trimmed by 4 bases and J by 4 bases, 6 bases remained unmatched. The CDR3 totals 13 residues. The CDR3 region has the DNA TGCAGCGTTGGACAATCAGGGGGAGAGACCCAGTACTTC. This translates into CSVGQSGGETQYF.

The chain is built from TRBV19 and TRBJ1-4, with D perhaps TRBD1 (5 bases). CDR1 is LNHDA and CDR2 is SQIVND in the germline V gene (reference sequence). CDR3 size: 15 residues. Trimming pared 2 bases from V and 7 bases from J, leaving 14 bases between. The CDR3 loop is CASSIRSGLGEKLFF. In nucleotides, the CDR3 is TGTGCCAGTAGTATAAGGTCAGGGCTCGGTGAAAAACTGTTTTTT. The variable domain in full, with the rest retrieved from reference TRBV19 and TRBJ1-4, is DGGITQSPKYLFRKEGQNVTLSCEQNLNHDAMYWYRQDPGQGLRLIYYSQIVNDFQKGDIAEGYSVSREKKESFPLTVTSAQKNPTAFYLCASSIRSGLGEKLFFGSGTQLSVL.

The J gene is TRBJ1-6, the V gene TRBV18; TRBD1 aligns across 7 bases. The CDR3 loop spans 13 amino acids. CDR1 KGHSH and CDR2 LQKENI come from the germline V gene. Germline trimming cut 6 bases from V and 8 bases from J; bases unmatched to any gene: 4. The DNA for the CDR3 is TGTGCCAGCTCCGGGACAGTGGATTCACCCCTCCACTTT. Its translation: CASSGTVDSPLHF. The variable domain in full, completed from reference TRBV18 and TRBJ1-6, reads NAGVMQNPRHLVRRRGQEARLRCSPMKGHSHVYWYRQLPEEGLKFMVYLQKENIIDESGMPKERFSAEFPKEGPSILRIQQVVRGDSAAYFCASSGTVDSPLHFGNGTRLTVT.

V usage is TRBV7-2 and J usage is TRBJ1-3, with 7 bases identical to TRBD1. The germline CDR1 and CDR2 sequences are SGHTA and FQGNSA. With V trimmed by 5 bases and J by 0 bases, 4 bases remained unmatched. The CDR3 spans 15 residues. CDR3 in amino acids: CASSPGQSSGNTIYF. The CDR3 nucleotides read TGTGCCAGCAGCCCGGGACAGAGCTCTGGAAACACCATATATTTT.